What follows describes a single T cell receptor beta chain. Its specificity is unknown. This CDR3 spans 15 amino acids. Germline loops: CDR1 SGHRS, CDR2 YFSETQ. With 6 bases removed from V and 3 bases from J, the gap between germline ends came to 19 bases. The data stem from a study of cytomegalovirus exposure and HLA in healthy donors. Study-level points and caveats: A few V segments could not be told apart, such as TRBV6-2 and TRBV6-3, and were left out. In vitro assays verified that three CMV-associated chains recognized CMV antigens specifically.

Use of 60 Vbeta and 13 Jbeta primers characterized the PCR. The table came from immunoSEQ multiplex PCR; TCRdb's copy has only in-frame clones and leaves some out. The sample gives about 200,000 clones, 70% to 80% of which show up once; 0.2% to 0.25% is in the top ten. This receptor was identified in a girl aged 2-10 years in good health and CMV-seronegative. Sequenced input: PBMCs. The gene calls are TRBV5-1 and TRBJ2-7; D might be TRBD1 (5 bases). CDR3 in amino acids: CASKLGQGPNYEQYF. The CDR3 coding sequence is TGCGCCAGCAAATTGGGTCAGGGTCCTAACTACGAGCAGTACTTC. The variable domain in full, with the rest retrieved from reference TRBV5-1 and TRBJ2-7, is KAGVTQTPRYLIKTRGQQVTLSCSPISGHRSVSWYQQTPGQGLQFLFEYFSETQRNKGNFPGRFSGRQFSNSRSEMNVSTLELGDSALYLCASKLGQGPNYEQYFGPGTRLTVT.